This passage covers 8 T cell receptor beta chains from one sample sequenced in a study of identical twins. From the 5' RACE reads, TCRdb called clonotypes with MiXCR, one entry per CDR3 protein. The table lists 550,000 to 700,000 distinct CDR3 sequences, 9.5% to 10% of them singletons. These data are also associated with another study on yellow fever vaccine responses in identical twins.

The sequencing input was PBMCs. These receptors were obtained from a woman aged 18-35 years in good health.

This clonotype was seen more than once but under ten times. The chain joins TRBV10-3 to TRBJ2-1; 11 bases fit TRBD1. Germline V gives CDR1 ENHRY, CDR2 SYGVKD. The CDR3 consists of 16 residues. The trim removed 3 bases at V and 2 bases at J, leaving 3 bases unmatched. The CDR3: CAISDRGQGAYNEQFF. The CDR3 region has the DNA TGTGCCATCAGTGACCGGGGACAGGGGGCCTACAATGAGCAGTTCTTC.

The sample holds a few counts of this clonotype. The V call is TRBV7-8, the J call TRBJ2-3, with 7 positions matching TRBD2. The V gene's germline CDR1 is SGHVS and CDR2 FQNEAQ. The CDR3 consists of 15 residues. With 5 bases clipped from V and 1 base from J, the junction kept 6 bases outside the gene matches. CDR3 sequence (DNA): TGTGCCAGCAGCACCAGCGGGGTGGGCACAGATACGCAGTATTTT. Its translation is CASSTSGVGTDTQYF.

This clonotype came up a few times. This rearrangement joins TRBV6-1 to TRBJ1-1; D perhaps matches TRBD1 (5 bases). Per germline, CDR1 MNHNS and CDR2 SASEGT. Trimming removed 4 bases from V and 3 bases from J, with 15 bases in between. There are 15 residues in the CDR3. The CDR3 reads CASSVSASTDTEAFF. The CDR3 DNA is TGTGCCAGCAGTGTGAGTGCGTCGACAGACACTGAAGCTTTCTTT.

The CDR3 protein is CASGPRDRGGKLFF. In DNA form, the CDR3 reads TGTGCCAGCGGGCCCCGGGACAGGGGTGGGAAACTGTTTTTT. V and J are TRBV6-1 and TRBJ1-4, with 10 bases identical to TRBD1. The CDR3 runs 14 residues. The germline V gene encodes CDR1 MNHNS and CDR2 SASEGT. Unmatched junction bases numbered 11, after V lost 8 bases and J lost 11 bases.

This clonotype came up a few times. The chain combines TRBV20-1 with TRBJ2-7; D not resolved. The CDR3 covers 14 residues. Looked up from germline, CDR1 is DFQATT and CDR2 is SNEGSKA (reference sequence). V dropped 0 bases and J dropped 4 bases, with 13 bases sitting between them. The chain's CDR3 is CSARDPFALYEQYF. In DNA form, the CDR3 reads TGCAGTGCTAGAGATCCCTTTGCACTGTACGAGCAGTACTTC.

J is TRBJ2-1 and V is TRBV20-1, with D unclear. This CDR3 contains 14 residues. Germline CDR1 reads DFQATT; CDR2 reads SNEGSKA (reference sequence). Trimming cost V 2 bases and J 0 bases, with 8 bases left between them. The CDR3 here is CSARSEFSYNEQFF. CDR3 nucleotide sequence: TGCAGTGCTAGATCAGAATTCTCCTACAATGAGCAGTTCTTC.

The CDR3 DNA follows: TGTGCCAGCAGCTTAGAGACAGGGGCGAGGGAGCAGTTCTTC. Its translation is CASSLETGAREQFF. This chain links TRBV7-9 with TRBJ2-1; TRBD1 matches at 8 bases. Germline CDR1 reads SEHNR; CDR2 reads FQNEAQ (reference sequence). The CDR3 spans 14 residues. V lost 1 base and J lost 10; bases outside the gene matches: 6.

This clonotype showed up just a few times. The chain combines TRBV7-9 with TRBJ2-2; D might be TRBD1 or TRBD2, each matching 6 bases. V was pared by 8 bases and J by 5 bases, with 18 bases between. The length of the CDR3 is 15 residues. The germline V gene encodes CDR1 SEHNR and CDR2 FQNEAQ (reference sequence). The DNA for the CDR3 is TGTGCCAGCTTCGAAGCGGGCAGGGGAACCGGGGAGCTGTTTTTT. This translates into CASFEAGRGTGELFF.